This TCR beta chain is drawn from a study of CD8+CD57+ T cells in acquired aplastic anemia. About the research overall: Mean yield of DNA from sorted CD4+ and CD8+ cells was roughly 3.4 ug.

The sequenced patients had an expansion of CD8+CD57+ cells seen by flow cytometry. There were no patients without severe acquired aplastic anemia. Germline V gives CDR1 SGHTA, CDR2 FQGTGA. The CDR3 is 16 amino acids. The ends were cut back, 3 bases at V and 6 bases at J, with 20 bases in the middle. Study-wide points: In common between the patients and the controls were approximately 28 CD8+ CDR3 sequences. Patients and controls had CD8+ Simpson's diversity values that were not significantly distinct.

Genomic DNA templated the TCR beta VDJ and CDR3 profiling. TCRdb re-called the reads through MiXCR, storing one row per CDR3 protein. The sample holds a few hundred thousand distinct CDR3 sequences, 82% seen once. Only one count was recorded for this clonotype. Its antigen is undetermined. The chain joins TRBV7-3 to TRBJ1-2; no firm D call. The TCR comes from a human donor with aplastic anemia. Source material: sorted CD4+, CD8+, or CD8+CD57+ T cells (not recorded which) from PBMCs. The CDR3 loop is CASSLERSGLVDGYTF. CDR3 nucleotides: TGTGCCAGCAGCTTGGAAAGAAGCGGGCTGGTAGATGGCTACACCTTC.